Sequencing of this T cell receptor (beta chain) was carried out in a study of blood T cells in healthy people across ages. About the research overall: The template switching approach captured approximately one barcoded beta molecule for every two T cells. The study's findings and limits: In these data, TCR beta diversity tracked strongly with naive T cell percentage. There was no known CMV status for donors, so expanded clonotype changes were possibly confounded. Versus aged donors, long-lived donors had higher diversity and more naive CD4+ cells.

Germline CDR1 is SGHVS and CDR2 is FQNEAQ. The CDR3 sequence is 19 residues long. V was pared by 1 base and J by 3 bases, with 8 bases of the junction left unmatched. A word on this clonotype: Its matching antigen is unknown.

The authors ran a second PCR of roughly 6 to 12 cycles using a sample-barcoded 5' primer and a J-beta primer mix. MiXCR was run by TCRdb on the 5' RACE reads, yielding one entry per CDR3 protein. The table has 920,000 or so distinct CDR3 sequences, 40% to 55% seen once. Sequencing input: blood. The source is a woman aged 60 to 75 in good health. J is TRBJ2-4 and V is TRBV7-8; 14 nucleotides line up with TRBD2. The CDR3, as DNA: TGTGCCAGCAGCTTAGTTCGACCGGGACTAGCGGGAGTCAAAAACATTCAGTACTTC. It encodes CASSLVRPGLAGVKNIQYF. Together with reference TRBV7-8 and TRBJ2-4, the CDR3 gives the full variable domain: GAGVSQSPRYKVAKRGQDVALRCDPISGHVSLFWYQQALGQGPEFLTYFQNEAQLDKSGLPSDRFFAERPEGSVSTLKIQRTQQEDSAVYLCASSLVRPGLAGVKNIQYFGAGTRLSVL.